A single sample is the source of the 30 T cell receptor beta chains below, sequenced in a study of control samples from healthy donors and cancer patients. Libraries were prepared by immunoSEQ multiplex PCR; TCRdb keeps only in-frame clonotypes and omits some of them. The sample holds about 120,000 clones, about 90% seen once. Input material: blood. The receptors were gathered from a woman aged 50 to 65 in good health.

This clone appeared once. This chain links TRBV9 with TRBJ1-2, with D possibly being TRBD1 (5 bases). In germline, CDR1 is SGDLS, CDR2 YYNGEE. This CDR3 comprises 19 residues. Trimming left V 0 bases short and J 6 bases short, with 27 bases between. The CDR3: CASSVVLGDLEGPGNGYTF. Here the CDR3 DNA reads TGTGCCAGCAGCGTAGTTTTGGGGGATTTGGAGGGCCCGGGGAATGGCTACACCTTC. Full variable domain (remainder filled in from reference TRBV9 and TRBJ1-2): DSGVTQTPKHLITATGQRVTLRCSPRSGDLSVYWYQQSLDQGLQFLIQYYNGEERAKGNILERFSAQQFPDLHSELNLSSLELGDSALYFCASSVVLGDLEGPGNGYTFGSGTRLTVV.

This clone was observed a single time. This chain joins TRBV27 and TRBJ2-7, with 10 bases matching TRBD2. J lost 2 bases, V lost 5 bases, and 6 bases had no gene match. The CDR3 is 15 amino acids. Germline-derived CDR1 and CDR2 are MNHEY and SMNVEV (reference sequence). The CDR3 reads CASSMRLAGPYEQYF. In nucleotides, the CDR3 is TGTGCCAGCAGTATGAGACTAGCGGGCCCCTACGAGCAGTACTTC.

Here the CDR3 reads CASSPGTGTSGANVLTF. The DNA for the CDR3 is TGTGCCAGCAGCCCCGGGACAGGGACCTCTGGGGCCAACGTCCTGACTTTC. The chain carries TRBV27 and TRBJ2-6; 9 bases line up with TRBD1. The germline gives CDR1 MNHEY, CDR2 SMNVEV (reference sequence). CDR3 length: 17 amino acids. V trimming: 6 bases; J trimming: 0 bases; junction bases outside the gene matches: 6.

The chain couples TRBV30 to TRBJ1-1; D call uncertain. Deletions cut 0 bases from V and 8 bases from J, with 10 bases between. In germline, CDR1 is GTSNPN, CDR2 SVGIG (reference sequence). CDR3 size: 12 residues. The CDR3 loop is CAWSVQGIEAFF. The CDR3, as DNA: TGTGCCTGGAGTGTACAAGGGATAGAAGCTTTCTTT.

The gene calls are TRBV20-1 and TRBJ1-2; D is ambiguous. Trimming took off 2 bases at V and 6 bases at J, with 4 bases between the two ends. This CDR3 has 10 residues. CDR1 and CDR2 (germline): DFQATT, SNEGSKA (reference sequence). The chain's CDR3 is CSARSNGYTF. In DNA, the CDR3 is TGCAGTGCTAGATCCAATGGCTACACCTTC.

This rearrangement joins TRBV30 to TRBJ1-2; the D is unclear. Looked up from germline, CDR1 is GTSNPN and CDR2 is SVGIG (reference sequence). The CDR3 is 13 residues long. V lost 3 bases and J 7 bases, leaving 15 bases between the germline ends. CDR3 sequence reads: CAWSDNTISGYTF. The CDR3 region has the DNA TGTGCCTGGAGCGACAATACCATATCTGGCTACACCTTC.

The CDR3 protein is CASSPGTGWLEQYF. CDR3 nucleotides: TGCGCCAGCAGCCCCGGGACAGGGTGGCTGGAGCAGTACTTC. The V call is TRBV10-1, the J call TRBJ2-7; TRBD1 matches at 9 bases. V trimming: 6 bases; J trimming: 7 bases; junction bases outside the gene matches: 10. Per germline, CDR1 WNHNN and CDR2 SYGVQD (reference sequence). The CDR3 length is 14 residues.

The chain links TRBV12-5 to TRBJ1-4; possibly TRBD1 for D (5 bases). The CDR3 has 13 residues. Per germline, CDR1 LGHNT and CDR2 FRNRAP. Trimming stripped 5 bases from V and 7 bases from J, with 11 bases between. CDR3 residues: CASGGHSSEKLFF. CDR3 nucleotide sequence: TGTGCTAGTGGTGGACACAGTTCTGAAAAACTGTTTTTT.

The V call is TRBV19, the J call TRBJ1-1; D remains unclear. Trimming took 1 base from V and 1 from J, leaving 7 bases between them. Germline V gives CDR1 LNHDA, CDR2 SQIVND (reference sequence). The CDR3 is 14 residues long. CDR3: CASSIGLANTEAFF. The CDR3 DNA is TGTGCCAGTAGTATAGGGCTGGCGAACACTGAAGCTTTCTTT.

The chain joins TRBV10-1 to TRBJ2-5; D is ambiguous. The CDR3 has 15 residues. Germline-derived CDR1 and CDR2 are WNHNN and SYGVQD (reference sequence). V lost 2 bases and J 7 bases, leaving 17 bases between the germline ends. Here the CDR3 DNA reads TGCGCCAGCAGTGAGGACGATCCCCCGCACGGGACCCAGTACTTC. Protein product: CASSEDDPPHGTQYF.

The chain carries TRBV10-2 and TRBJ1-6, with 8 positions matching TRBD1. Per the germline V gene, CDR1 is WSHSY and CDR2 is SAAADI. The V gene end was trimmed by 2 bases and the J gene end by 2 bases; junction bases not matched to a gene: 11. The length of the CDR3 is 19 residues. The CDR3 DNA is TGCGCCAGCAGTGAGCTACCGCCAGGGGGCGAGACCTATAATTCACCCCTCCACTTT. This codes for CASSELPPGGETYNSPLHF.

The chain links TRBV9 to TRBJ1-1, with no clear D. Trimming left V 0 bases short and J 0 bases short, with 6 bases between. Germline V gene data show CDR1 as SGDLS and CDR2 as YYNGEE. This CDR3 is built from 14 residues. Here the CDR3 reads CASSVEVMNTEAFF. The CDR3 coding sequence is TGTGCCAGCAGCGTAGAAGTGATGAACACTGAAGCTTTCTTT.

This chain connects TRBV19 to TRBJ1-1; the D gene is possibly TRBD1 (6 bases). This CDR3 is built from 16 residues. Germline CDR1 is LNHDA and CDR2 is SQIVND (reference sequence). Trimming left V 1 base short and J 4 bases short, with 16 bases between. CDR3 residues: CASSIVLRDMSTEAFF. The CDR3 coding sequence is TGTGCCAGTAGTATAGTTCTGCGGGACATGAGCACTGAAGCTTTCTTT.

The chain combines TRBV7-8 with TRBJ1-2; a weak D match, TRBD1 (5 bases). CDR3 length: 15 amino acids. Looked up from germline, CDR1 is SGHVS and CDR2 is FQNEAQ. V was trimmed by 1 base and J by 4 bases, leaving 13 bases between them. Here the CDR3 DNA reads TGTGCCAGCAGCTTAGGTCTTGGGGCGGGCTATGGCTACACCTTC. Its translation is CASSLGLGAGYGYTF.

This chain links TRBV5-1 with TRBJ1-6; 7 nucleotides align to TRBD1. The CDR3 runs to 16 residues. V shed 6 bases, J shed 5 bases, and the junction held 11 bases outside the gene matches. Germline V lookup: CDR1 SGHRS, CDR2 YFSETQ. In DNA form, the CDR3 reads TGCGCCAGCACCCTCGACAGGGTAGAAAATAATTCACCCCTCCACTTT. Translating it yields CASTLDRVENNSPLHF.

The chain uses TRBV5-4 and TRBJ1-4, with no clear D. This CDR3 is built from 15 residues. Germline assignment: CDR1 SGHNT and CDR2 YYREEE (reference sequence). V lost 0 bases and J 8 bases, leaving 14 bases between the germline ends. The CDR3 sequence: CASSLAGTRQEKLFF. The CDR3 bases are TGTGCCAGCAGCTTGGCAGGAACTCGGCAAGAAAAACTGTTTTTT.

Concerning this clone itself: The conserved closing phenylalanine or tryptophan is absent in this CDR3, likely reflecting a read error. The DNA is omitted, as the CDR3 cannot be located on it reliably, and the CDR3 follows TCRdb's listing. The chain is built from TRBV11-3 and TRBJ1-1. The germline gives CDR1 SGHNT, CDR2 YENEEA. The CDR3 contains 11 residues when both ends are counted. The CDR3 region is CASRSLGVRWI.

Only a few counts were recorded for this clone. The rearrangement joins TRBV30 to TRBJ1-2; D gene unclear. Germline values: CDR1 GTSNPN, CDR2 SVGIG (reference sequence). The CDR3 has 11 residues. The V end was cut by 4 bases, the J end by 7 bases, with 10 bases between. CDR3 loop: CAWIHTRGYTF. The CDR3 region has the DNA TGTGCCTGGATTCATACACGTGGCTACACCTTC.

This chain uses TRBV9 with TRBJ2-5, with unresolved D. Trimming pared 4 bases from V and 0 bases from J, leaving 7 bases between. In germline, CDR1 is SGDLS, CDR2 YYNGEE. The CDR3 has 13 residues. The CDR3 sequence is CASSQTDQETQYF. DNA of the CDR3: TGTGCCAGCAGCCAAACAGACCAAGAGACCCAGTACTTC.

The sample holds one count of this clone. This rearrangement joins TRBV6-5 to TRBJ1-2, with D hard to call. CDR3 length: 14 residues. Trimming shortened V by 5 bases and J by 4 bases, and 14 bases separated the two germline ends. CDR1 and CDR2 (germline): MNHEY, SVGAGI. The CDR3 DNA is TGTGCCAGCAGTCGCGACCCTCTCGGCTATGGCTACACCTTC. It translates to CASSRDPLGYGYTF.

The chain recombines TRBV30 with TRBJ2-5; 8 bases fit TRBD2. The CDR3 consists of 14 residues. The junction had 12 bases not matched to a gene; V was cut back by 5 bases and J by 7 bases. Germline V gives CDR1 GTSNPN, CDR2 SVGIG (reference sequence). Here the CDR3 reads CAWGAGGLGGTQYF. CDR3 sequence (DNA): TGTGCCTGGGGGGCGGGGGGCCTTGGCGGGACCCAGTACTTC.

This chain joins TRBV12-3 or TRBV12-4 and TRBJ1-2; D is ambiguous. V dropped 6 bases and J dropped 3 bases, with 11 bases sitting between them. This CDR3 region has 13 residues. CDR3 region: CASSLSSDYGYTF. Written as DNA, the CDR3 is TGTGCCAGCAGCCTTTCTTCTGACTATGGCTACACCTTC.

This chain uses TRBV19 with TRBJ2-1; D possibly corresponds to TRBD2 (5 bases). Germline V gene sequence: CDR1 LNHDA, CDR2 SQIVND (reference sequence). V was shortened by 1 base and J by 4 bases, with 11 bases between the two germline ends. This CDR3 is 15 amino acids long. CDR3 nucleotides: TGTGCCAGTAGTATAGTGGCTAGCAGTTACAATGAGCAGTTCTTC. Translation: CASSIVASSYNEQFF.

The genes are TRBV9 and TRBJ2-3, with D possibly matching TRBD1 (6 bases). Germline V lookup: CDR1 SGDLS, CDR2 YYNGEE. The germline V and J ends were trimmed by 0 bases and 1 base, with 12 bases remaining between them. The CDR3 has 16 amino acids. CDR3 region: CASSVESRGRTDTQYF. DNA for the CDR3: TGTGCCAGCAGCGTAGAGAGCAGGGGTCGCACAGATACGCAGTATTTT.

The chain couples TRBV20-1 to TRBJ2-7; 7 nucleotides agree with TRBD2. V shed 2 bases, J shed 7 bases, and the junction held 2 bases outside the gene matches. This CDR3 is built from 11 residues. Germline-derived CDR1 and CDR2 are DFQATT and SNEGSKA (reference sequence). The CDR3 is CSARKGGEQYF. DNA for the CDR3: TGCAGTGCTAGAAAGGGAGGGGAGCAGTACTTC.

V usage is TRBV6-5 and J usage is TRBJ1-2, with TRBD1 matching 8 bases. The V gene end was trimmed by 5 bases and the J gene end by 13 bases; junction bases not matched to a gene: 12. Germline CDR1 MNHEY, CDR2 SVGAGI. This CDR3 region has 13 residues. DNA for the CDR3: TGTGCCAGCAGTCCTACTTTACAGGGGGTGGGCACCTTC. Translation gives CASSPTLQGVGTF.

The chain has TRBV28 and TRBJ1-6, with D uncertain. V dropped 6 bases and J dropped 6 bases, with 9 bases sitting between them. CDR1 MDHEN and CDR2 SYDVKM come from the germline V gene. The CDR3 length is 13 residues. CDR3 bases: TGTGCCAGCAGGGACGGGCCTAATTCACCCCTCCACTTT. Translated: CASRDGPNSPLHF.

The chain combines TRBV20-1 with TRBJ1-1; possibly TRBD1 for D (5 bases). CDR1 and CDR2 (germline): DFQATT, SNEGSKA (reference sequence). V was pared by 3 bases and J by 2 bases, with 13 bases between. The CDR3 length is 14 residues. The CDR3 loop is CSASVGTPNTEAFF. Here the CDR3 DNA reads TGCAGTGCTAGTGTGGGGACGCCTAACACTGAAGCTTTCTTT.

This clone was counted once. The V and J genes are TRBV5-4 and TRBJ1-1; D might be TRBD1 (6 bases). V was clipped by 0 bases and J by 4 bases, with 16 bases between them. The CDR3 contains 16 residues. Germline lookup yields CDR1 SGHNT and CDR2 YYREEE (reference sequence). CDR3 residues: CASSLDRVGSATEAFF. In DNA form, the CDR3 reads TGTGCCAGCAGCTTGGACAGGGTAGGGTCGGCCACTGAAGCTTTCTTT.

The J gene is TRBJ2-1, the V gene TRBV18, with D unresolved. Germline loops: CDR1 KGHSH, CDR2 LQKENI. The V and J ends lost 3 bases and 0 bases respectively, with 12 bases between them. The CDR3 spans 16 residues. CDR3 in amino acids: CASSPTSAYSYNEQFF. The DNA for the CDR3 is TGTGCCAGCTCACCCACCTCCGCCTACTCCTACAATGAGCAGTTCTTC.